Sequencing of this T cell receptor (beta chain) was carried out in a study of blood T cell repertoires in COVID-19. In the study overall: Some COVID-19 samples were acute and others convalescent; all came from the United States, Italy and Spain. The cDNA or gDNA used as material had been derived from T cells, B-cell-depleted T cells, or PBMCs.

The germline V gene has CDR1 SEHNR and CDR2 FQNEAQ (reference sequence). The CDR3 contains 12 residues. Trimming took 0 bases from V and 6 from J, leaving 3 bases between them. Authors' analysis steps: Quantification of nucleated cells was approximated via reference gene primer amplification. Profiling relied on immunoSEQ multiplex PCR, and the TCRdb table lists in-frame clones only, not all of them. V, J and clone size derive from that table, while D and trimming were established from the DNA sequence. The sample lists about 61,000 clones; approximately 91% were seen once. This clone has just a few counts.

This chain joins TRBV7-9 and TRBJ2-1, with D unclear. The TCR was taken from a woman in her 50s with active or convalescent COVID-19. The specimen sequenced was peripheral blood. The CDR3 DNA reads as TGTGCCAGCAGCTTAGCCCTCAATGAGCAGTTCTTC. Protein product: CASSLALNEQFF. The full variable domain, completed using reference TRBV7-9 and TRBJ2-1, is DTGVSQNPRHKITKRGQNVTFRCDPISEHNRLYWYRQTLGQGPEFLTYFQNEAQLEKSRLLSDRFSAERPKGSFSTLEIQRTEQGDSAMYLCASSLALNEQFFGPGTRLTVL.